These 30 T cell receptor beta chains were all obtained from the same sample, sequenced in a study of T cell changes during pregnancy in multiple sclerosis. The data were produced by immunoSEQ multiplex PCR, yet TCRdb's version contains in-frame clones alone and is incomplete. The sample contains around 130,000 clones, around 97% of which appear only once. Sequencing used peripheral blood, obtained after pregnancy. All receptors come from a female donor with multiple sclerosis, enrolled in a pregnancy study.

The chain employs TRBV4-3 and TRBJ2-7, with 7 bases matching TRBD2. Germline-derived CDR1 and CDR2 are LGHNA and YSLEER. This CDR3 is built from 13 residues. With 0 bases clipped from V and 6 bases from J, the junction kept 2 bases outside the gene matches. CDR3 nucleotide sequence: TGCGCCAGCAGCCAAGATACGGGGGGCGAGCAGTACTTC. It codes for CASSQDTGGEQYF.

V and J are TRBV6-5 and TRBJ2-1; 15 bases are shared with TRBD2. The CDR3 sequence is 13 residues long. CDR1 MNHEY and CDR2 SVGAGI come from the germline V gene. With V trimmed by 2 bases and J by 15 bases, 2 bases remained unmatched. The CDR3 DNA follows: TGTGCCAGCAGTTACGGGACTAGCGGGAGGCGGTTCTTC. Translation gives CASSYGTSGRRFF.

This clone was counted once. The V call is TRBV27, the J call TRBJ2-1; possibly TRBD1 for D (6 bases). The CDR3 covers 17 residues. V was pared by 2 bases and J by 3 bases, with 17 bases between. Per the germline V gene, CDR1 is MNHEY and CDR2 is SMNVEV (reference sequence). The CDR3 DNA reads TGTGCCAGCAGTTTAGACGGGTCAGGGGACCGCTACAATGAGCAGTTCTTC. Translation gives CASSLDGSGDRYNEQFF.

V usage is TRBV5-6 and J usage is TRBJ2-5; possibly TRBD1 for D (5 bases). Trimming removed 5 bases from V and 2 bases from J, with 10 bases in between. This CDR3 region has 13 residues. Germline V gene sequence: CDR1 SGHDT, CDR2 YYEEEE. The CDR3 bases are TGTGCCAGCAGACCTGACAGACAAGAGACCCAGTACTTC. Its translation is CASRPDRQETQYF.

V gene TRBV2 combines with J gene TRBJ2-1; 12 bases are a match to TRBD2. Germline-derived CDR1 and CDR2 are SNHLY and FYNNEI. Trimming cost V 9 bases and J 8 bases; bases outside gene matches: 8. This CDR3 has 14 residues. The CDR3, as DNA: TGTGCCAGGTCGACTAGCGGGAGCAATCATGAGCAGTTCTTC. It specifies CARSTSGSNHEQFF.

This clone was seen only once. The chain couples TRBV14 to TRBJ1-2; 8 nucleotides agree with TRBD1. This CDR3 has 14 amino acids. Germline assignment: CDR1 SGHDN and CDR2 FVKESK. J was trimmed by 2 bases and V by 2 bases; bases with no gene match: 1. The CDR3 here is CASSQRTGNYGYTF. The CDR3 DNA sequence: TGTGCCAGCAGCCAAAGGACAGGGAACTATGGCTACACCTTC.

The V call is TRBV6-4, the J call TRBJ2-2; D might be TRBD2 (6 bases). The CDR3 extends over 14 amino acids. Germline assignment: CDR1 MRHNA and CDR2 SNTAGT. V was shortened by 3 bases and J by 2 bases, with 7 bases between the two germline ends. The CDR3: CASSDSGNTGELFF. CDR3 bases: TGTGCCAGCAGTGATAGCGGAAACACCGGGGAGCTGTTTTTT.

The chain couples TRBV9 to TRBJ2-1; D might be TRBD2 (6 bases). V lost 4 bases and J 6 bases, leaving 17 bases between the germline ends. The CDR3 loop spans 15 amino acids. Germline CDR1 is SGDLS and CDR2 is YYNGEE. CDR3 coding DNA: TGTGCCAGCAGCCCCTTCATGGGGGGTTCCAATGAGCAGTTCTTC. It encodes CASSPFMGGSNEQFF.

The gene calls are TRBV7-2 and TRBJ2-7; 7 bases are shared with TRBD1. CDR1 is SGHTA and CDR2 is FQGNSA in the germline V gene. J was trimmed by 1 base and V by 4 bases; bases with no gene match: 13. The CDR3 spans 17 residues. CDR3 residues: CASSSGDRFSPSYEQYF. CDR3 DNA sequence: TGTGCCAGCAGCTCAGGGGACAGATTCTCACCATCCTACGAGCAGTACTTC.

The CDR3 loop is CASSLIGTASGTQYF. As DNA, the CDR3 is TGTGCCAGCAGTTTAATTGGGACTGCCTCGGGTACGCAGTATTTT. The chain has TRBV27 and TRBJ2-3; D might be TRBD2 (6 bases). The V end was cut by 2 bases, the J end by 8 bases, with 17 bases between. The germline V gene encodes CDR1 MNHEY and CDR2 SMNVEV (reference sequence). The CDR3 has 15 residues.

CDR3 nucleotide sequence: TGTGCCAGCAGCTCCGGGACTATCACAGATACGCAGTATTTT. Its protein product is CASSSGTITDTQYF. This rearrangement joins TRBV5-4 to TRBJ2-3; 7 bases agree with TRBD2. After removal of 3 bases from V and 2 bases from J, the junction contained 3 bases not matched to a gene. Germline CDR1 is SGHNT and CDR2 is YYREEE (reference sequence). There are 14 residues in the CDR3. The full variable domain, with the rest looked up from reference TRBV5-4 and TRBJ2-3, is ETGVTQSPTHLIKTRGQQVTLRCSSQSGHNTVSWYQQALGQGPQFIFQYYREEENGRGNFPPRFSGLQFPNYSSELNVNALELDDSALYLCASSSGTITDTQYFGPGTRLTVL.

In its sample, this clone was seen once. The chain combines TRBV11-3 with TRBJ2-1, with a possible D match to TRBD1 (5 bases). The germline V gene has CDR1 SGHNT and CDR2 YENEEA. Trimming left V 1 base short and J 2 bases short, with 6 bases between. CDR3 size: 14 residues. The CDR3 DNA reads as TGTGCCAGCAGCTTAGGCAGGGCCTACAATGAGCAGTTCTTC. It codes for CASSLGRAYNEQFF.

The V and J genes are TRBV6-5 and TRBJ2-1, with a weak D call TRBD2 (6 bases). This CDR3 has 12 residues. CDR1 is MNHEY, CDR2 SVGAGI, per germline. The V end was cut by 4 bases, the J end by 9 bases, with 10 bases between. CDR3 sequence: CASSLWGGEQFF. CDR3 sequence (DNA): TGTGCCAGCAGTTTATGGGGAGGTGAGCAGTTCTTC.

The count of this clone is one. J is TRBJ1-2 and V is TRBV6-1, with no clear D. Looked up from germline, CDR1 is MNHNS and CDR2 is SASEGT. The CDR3 is 14 amino acids. Trimming left V 4 bases short and J 8 bases short, with 17 bases between. CDR3 sequence (DNA): TGTGCCAGCAGTGTAGGTGTTCTAGGGAGCGGCTACACCTTC. It translates to CASSVGVLGSGYTF.

The V gene is TRBV28, the J gene TRBJ2-1; D uncertain. V was shortened by 6 bases and J by 2 bases, with 14 bases between the two germline ends. The CDR3 contains 15 residues. Germline V CDR1 and CDR2: MDHEN, SYDVKM. CDR3 sequence (DNA): TGTGCCAGCAGGTATGCGTCGAACCCCTACAATGAGCAGTTCTTC. The encoded protein is CASRYASNPYNEQFF. Full variable domain (missing parts from reference TRBV28 and TRBJ2-1): DVKVTQSSRYLVKRTGEKVFLECVQDMDHENMFWYRQDPGLGLRLIYFSYDVKMKEKGDIPEGYSVSREKKERFSLILESASTNQTSMYLCASRYASNPYNEQFFGPGTRLTVL.

The CDR3 bases are TGTGCCAGCGGCCGACAGGGGGTAAACACTGAAGCTTTCTTT. Amino acids: CASGRQGVNTEAFF. The V call is TRBV2, the J call TRBJ1-1; 9 positions agree with TRBD1. V lost 8 bases to trimming and J lost 2 bases; unmatched junction nucleotides: 6. The germline CDR1 and CDR2 sequences are SNHLY and FYNNEI. This CDR3 comprises 14 residues.

The J gene is TRBJ1-2, the V gene TRBV19; 9 bases fit TRBD1. The CDR3 runs 14 residues. The ends lost 9 bases at V and 3 bases at J; junction bases unmatched: 8. CDR1 and CDR2 (germline): LNHDA, SQIVND (reference sequence). This CDR3 is CASMPGQGHYGYTF. The CDR3 DNA reads TGTGCCAGCATGCCGGGACAGGGACACTATGGCTACACCTTC.

The gene calls are TRBV14 and TRBJ2-3; TRBD2 aligns across 14 bases. J was trimmed by 7 bases and V by 4 bases; bases with no gene match: 7. Per germline, CDR1 SGHDN and CDR2 FVKESK. The CDR3 loop spans 16 amino acids. CDR3 nucleotides: TGTGCCAGCAGCCCGGCCGGACTAGCGGGAGGACATACGCAGTATTTT. Translation: CASSPAGLAGGHTQYF.

J is TRBJ2-5 and V is TRBV6-6; 8 bases line up with TRBD2. The CDR3 is 13 amino acids. Trimming cost V 7 bases and J 5 bases; bases outside gene matches: 6. CDR1 is MNHNY and CDR2 is SVGAGI in the germline V gene (reference sequence). This CDR3 is CASMAGGSETQYF. The CDR3 DNA reads as TGTGCCAGCATGGCGGGGGGAAGCGAGACCCAGTACTTC.

The J gene is TRBJ2-2, the V gene TRBV28; D possibly corresponds to TRBD2 (6 bases). CDR1 is MDHEN and CDR2 is SYDVKM in the germline V gene. Trimming removed 8 bases at V and 2 bases at J, with 15 bases between. The CDR3 spans 15 residues. CDR3 nucleotides: TGTGCCAGCGCGGGGCAGCTAGTTAACACCGGGGAGCTGTTTTTT. Encoded protein: CASAGQLVNTGELFF.

The chain recombines TRBV15 with TRBJ2-7, with a weak D call TRBD1 (5 bases). Germline V CDR1 and CDR2: LNHNV, YYDKDF (reference sequence). V was clipped by 4 bases and J by 2 bases, with 18 bases between them. The CDR3 is 16 residues long. This CDR3 is CATSTRTTHYTYEQYF. CDR3 nucleotides: TGTGCCACCAGCACCCGGACAACCCATTACACCTACGAGCAGTACTTC.

The genes are TRBV25-1 and TRBJ2-2, with TRBD2 matching over 15 bases. Trimming at V came to 7 bases and at J to 7 bases, leaving 4 bases not matched to a gene. The germline CDR1 and CDR2 sequences are MGHDK and SYGVNS. CDR3 length: 15 amino acids. The chain's CDR3 is CASTGLAGGIGELFF. CDR3 in DNA: TGTGCCAGCACCGGACTAGCGGGAGGGATCGGGGAGCTGTTTTTT.

The chain uses TRBV7-6 and TRBJ1-2; possible D gene TRBD1, 5 bases. The CDR3 contains 14 residues. The ends were cut back, 2 bases at V and 2 bases at J, with 9 bases in the middle. Germline CDR1 and CDR2: SGHVS and FNYEAQ. The DNA of the CDR3 is TGTGCCAGCAGCTTAAGTGACAGAAACTATGGCTACACCTTC. Translated: CASSLSDRNYGYTF.

This rearrangement joins TRBV28 to TRBJ1-1; D might be TRBD1 (5 bases). The CDR3 is 15 residues long. V dropped 4 bases and J dropped 2 bases, with 14 bases sitting between them. The germline V gene has CDR1 MDHEN and CDR2 SYDVKM. In DNA form, the CDR3 reads TGTGCCAGCAGTTCCACACAGGTAGGAAACACTGAAGCTTTCTTT. Protein: CASSSTQVGNTEAFF.

The V gene is TRBV29-1, the J gene TRBJ2-7; 9 nucleotides line up with TRBD2. The germline gives CDR1 SQVTM, CDR2 ANQGSEA. V was pared by 5 bases and J by 4 bases, with 6 bases of the junction left unmatched. The length of the CDR3 is 13 residues. The CDR3 is CSVLSGRRYEQYF. The CDR3, as DNA: TGCAGCGTTCTTAGCGGGAGACGATACGAGCAGTACTTC.

V and J are TRBV5-1 and TRBJ2-3, with 9 bases fitting TRBD2. V trimming: 3 bases; J trimming: 2 bases; junction bases outside the gene matches: 7. The germline V gene has CDR1 SGHRS and CDR2 YFSETQ. The CDR3 loop spans 16 amino acids. CDR3 amino acids: CASSWLLAGSTDTQYF. CDR3 coding DNA: TGCGCCAGCAGCTGGCTCCTAGCGGGGTCCACAGATACGCAGTATTTT.

The chain combines TRBV5-1 with TRBJ1-5; TRBD1 matches at 7 bases. After removal of 4 bases from V and 2 bases from J, the junction contained 6 bases not matched to a gene. Germline-derived CDR1 and CDR2 are SGHRS and YFSETQ. This CDR3 spans 15 amino acids. The DNA for the CDR3 is TGCGCCAGCAGCCCTACAGGGGACCGCAATCAGCCCCAGCATTTT. Encoded protein: CASSPTGDRNQPQHF.

For the CDR3, the DNA is TGTGCCAGCAGCCAGACTAGCGACCGAGGGGAGCTGTTTTTT. It specifies CASSQTSDRGELFF. The chain is built from TRBV5-4 and TRBJ2-2, with 8 bases matching TRBD2. Trimming cost V 4 bases and J 8 bases; bases outside gene matches: 7. CDR1 and CDR2 (germline): SGHNT, YYREEE (reference sequence). CDR3 length: 14 residues.

The chain links TRBV5-1 to TRBJ1-2; D possibly corresponds to TRBD1 (5 bases). CDR3 length: 13 residues. CDR1 and CDR2 (germline): SGHRS, YFSETQ. Trimming removed 2 bases at V and 8 bases at J, with 13 bases between. The CDR3 is CASSFEDTGGYTF. For the CDR3, the DNA is TGCGCCAGCAGCTTTGAGGACACTGGGGGCTACACCTTC.

This clone came up a few times. The V gene is TRBV29-1, the J gene TRBJ1-2; D is undetermined. Germline CDR1 SQVTM, CDR2 ANQGSEA. The CDR3 length is 13 residues. V lost 7 bases to trimming and J lost 2 bases, with 14 bases between them. CDR3 bases: TGCAGCGCCCGGGAGGGAGCGAACTATGGCTACACCTTC. Amino acid sequence: CSAREGANYGYTF.